What follows is one T cell receptor beta chain and its context. Its target is unknown. The V gene's germline CDR1 is GTSNPN and CDR2 SVGIG (reference sequence). The CDR3 consists of 13 residues. With 1 base clipped from V and 7 bases from J, the junction kept 3 bases outside the gene matches. These data belong to a study of CD8+ T cells in alopecia areata. Study-level points and caveats: Lesional scalp exceeded normal scalp in clonality, especially in alopecia totalis/universalis.

Sequencing used cDNA as its template, made by extracting RNA and reverse transcribing it. Profiling relied on immunoSEQ multiplex PCR, and the TCRdb table lists in-frame clones only, not all of them. Of about 130,000 clones listed, around 49% are singletons. The receptor was isolated from a human donor with alopecia areata. The genes are TRBV30 and TRBJ1-2, with 10 nucleotides matching TRBD1. The specimen was CD8+ T cells sorted from blood, collected at week 0. CDR3 in DNA: TGTGCCTGGAGTGGGACAGGGGGTAGTGGCTACACCTTC. The encoded protein is CAWSGTGGSGYTF.